The rows below give T cell receptor beta chains drawn from one sample of a study of cytomegalovirus exposure and HLA in healthy donors. Repertoires were generated with immunoSEQ multiplex PCR, while TCRdb's copy carries only in-frame clones and drops some. Seen here are more than 150,000 clones, 75% to 90% observed once, and the top ten hold approximately 8.5%. Source material: PBMCs. The receptors here all came from a man aged 18 to 35 in good health and CMV-seropositive. The CDR3 runs from the conserved cysteine through the conserved F or W. Each record gives: clone size, D gene, J gene, V gene, CDR3 DNA, CDR3 protein. D genes are given only for firm matches. Not every row has a clone size; where given, it reads once, few, many or a size class.

abundance: -; d_gene: -; j_gene: TRBJ1-3; v_gene: TRBV7-2; CDR3nt: TGTGCCAGCAGCTTAGATGCAGGACTACTCTCTGGAAACACCATATATTTT; CDR3aa: CASSLDAGLLSGNTIYF
abundance: -; d_gene: TRBD1; j_gene: TRBJ2-2; v_gene: TRBV2; CDR3nt: TGTGCCAGCAGCCCACCGGGACAGACCACCGGGGAGCTGTTTTTT; CDR3aa: CASSPPGQTTGELFF
abundance: -; d_gene: TRBD2; j_gene: TRBJ2-7; v_gene: TRBV14; CDR3nt: TGTGCCAGCAGCCCCCCGGGACTAGGATACGAGCAGTACTTC; CDR3aa: CASSPPGLGYEQYF
abundance: -; d_gene: -; j_gene: TRBJ2-5; v_gene: TRBV7-9; CDR3nt: TGTGCCAGCAGCCGCGCCCTTACCGGAGACCGTTTCCAAGAGACCCAGTACTTC; CDR3aa: CASSRALTGDRFQETQYF
abundance: -; d_gene: -; j_gene: TRBJ2-7; v_gene: TRBV9; CDR3nt: TGTGCCAGCAGCGCCCGGGTTGTGGACGAGCAGTACTTC; CDR3aa: CASSARVVDEQYF
abundance: -; d_gene: TRBD2; j_gene: TRBJ2-3; v_gene: TRBV7-8; CDR3nt: TGTGCCAGCAGCCAGTATAGCGGGGGAGCCGCGTATTTT; CDR3aa: CASSQYSGGAAYF
abundance: -; d_gene: -; j_gene: TRBJ2-7; v_gene: TRBV2; CDR3nt: TGTGCCAGCATAGAGAACCAGGGGTACGAGCAGTACTTC; CDR3aa: CASIENQGYEQYF
abundance: -; d_gene: -; j_gene: TRBJ2-3; v_gene: TRBV4-1; CDR3nt: TGCGCCAGCAGCCAAGGGTTTCGGAGCACAGATACGCAGTATTTT; CDR3aa: CASSQGFRSTDTQYF
abundance: -; d_gene: TRBD2; j_gene: TRBJ2-3; v_gene: TRBV6-4; CDR3nt: TGTGCCAGCAGTGCTAGCGGGGGGTACGATACGCAGTATTTT; CDR3aa: CASSASGGYDTQYF
abundance: -; d_gene: TRBD1; j_gene: TRBJ1-2; v_gene: TRBV6-5; CDR3nt: TGTGCCAGCAGTTACTCGACAGGGCTTTATGGCTACACCTTC; CDR3aa: CASSYSTGLYGYTF
abundance: -; d_gene: TRBD1; j_gene: TRBJ1-1; v_gene: TRBV19; CDR3nt: TGTGCCAGTAGTTCGTGGACAGGGGAGCCCTATGAAGCTTTCTTT; CDR3aa: CASSSWTGEPYEAFF
abundance: -; d_gene: TRBD1; j_gene: TRBJ1-1; v_gene: TRBV6-6; CDR3nt: TGTGCCAGCAGCGACAGGGGGCGATCGGACACTGAAGCTTTCTTT; CDR3aa: CASSDRGRSDTEAFF
abundance: -; d_gene: TRBD1; j_gene: TRBJ2-7; v_gene: TRBV29-1; CDR3nt: TGCAGCGTTTGGACAGGGGGCGAGCAGTACTTC; CDR3aa: CSVWTGGEQYF
abundance: -; d_gene: -; j_gene: TRBJ1-1; v_gene: TRBV27; CDR3nt: TGTGCCAGCAGTTTATCCCCTCCTACAGGTGAAGCTTTCTTT; CDR3aa: CASSLSPPTGEAFF
abundance: once; d_gene: -; j_gene: TRBJ2-1; v_gene: TRBV10-1; CDR3nt: TGCGCCAGCAGTGAAAGCCCGTCGAATGAGCAGTTCTTC; CDR3aa: CASSESPSNEQFF
abundance: -; d_gene: TRBD1; j_gene: TRBJ1-1; v_gene: TRBV6-1; CDR3nt: TGTGCCAGCAGAGACAGGGTTCTGGGCACTGAAGCTTTCTTT; CDR3aa: CASRDRVLGTEAFF
abundance: -; d_gene: -; j_gene: TRBJ1-4; v_gene: TRBV2; CDR3nt: TGTGCCAGCACACCGGGCAGCCAAGAGGGAAAACTGTTTTTT; CDR3aa: CASTPGSQEGKLFF
abundance: -; d_gene: -; j_gene: TRBJ1-2; v_gene: TRBV6-5; CDR3nt: TGTGCCAGCAGAACAGGGTTTTCGAACTATGGCTACACCTTC; CDR3aa: CASRTGFSNYGYTF
abundance: -; d_gene: TRBD1; j_gene: TRBJ2-7; v_gene: TRBV2; CDR3nt: TGTGCCAGCAGTGCCGGGACAGGGGCCAGGCGCTACGAGCAGTACTTC; CDR3aa: CASSAGTGARRYEQYF
abundance: few; d_gene: -; j_gene: TRBJ2-7; v_gene: TRBV5-1; CDR3nt: TGCGCCAGCAGCTTGGCCCCTGGCGGCGAGCAGTACTTC; CDR3aa: CASSLAPGGEQYF
abundance: -; d_gene: -; j_gene: TRBJ2-3; v_gene: TRBV4-3; CDR3nt: TGCGCCAGCAGCAAGGCGGGACTGGACACAGATACGCAGTATTTT; CDR3aa: CASSKAGLDTDTQYF
abundance: -; d_gene: TRBD2; j_gene: TRBJ2-3; v_gene: TRBV25-1; CDR3nt: TGTGCCAGCAGTGCCAGCTTCAGCCGGGGGGGGCAATATACGCAGTATTTT; CDR3aa: CASSASFSRGGQYTQYF
abundance: few; d_gene: -; j_gene: TRBJ2-7; v_gene: TRBV10-1; CDR3nt: TGCGCCAGCAGTGAGTCGAGATTCTACGAGCAGTACTTC; CDR3aa: CASSESRFYEQYF
abundance: -; d_gene: -; j_gene: TRBJ2-2; v_gene: TRBV9; CDR3nt: TGTGCCAGCAGCGTCCGGGTCACACCCGGGGAGCTGTTTTTT; CDR3aa: CASSVRVTPGELFF
abundance: -; d_gene: -; j_gene: TRBJ2-5; v_gene: TRBV5-1; CDR3nt: TGCGCCAGCAGCACGTCCGAGGGCAAAGAGACCCAGTACTTC; CDR3aa: CASSTSEGKETQYF
abundance: once; d_gene: -; j_gene: TRBJ1-1; v_gene: TRBV7-9; CDR3nt: TGTGCCAGCAGCCCTCTAGGGGGAGTGAACACTGAAGCTTTCTTT; CDR3aa: CASSPLGGVNTEAFF
abundance: -; d_gene: -; j_gene: TRBJ1-5; v_gene: TRBV18; CDR3nt: TGTGCCAGCTCACCCAGGGCGGTGGGTCAGCCCCAGCATTTT; CDR3aa: CASSPRAVGQPQHF
abundance: -; d_gene: -; j_gene: TRBJ1-1; v_gene: TRBV9; CDR3nt: TGTGCCAGCAGCGTAGTGGCCCACAACACTGAAGCTTTCTTT; CDR3aa: CASSVVAHNTEAFF
abundance: -; d_gene: TRBD1; j_gene: TRBJ1-2; v_gene: TRBV5-6; CDR3nt: TGTGCCAGCAGCTCGGCGGACAGGGTGGTGGGGGGCTACACCTTC; CDR3aa: CASSSADRVVGGYTF
abundance: few; d_gene: -; j_gene: TRBJ1-6; v_gene: TRBV5-6; CDR3nt: TGTGCCAGCAGCCGCGGGATTTCACCCCTCCACTTT; CDR3aa: CASSRGISPLHF
abundance: -; d_gene: -; j_gene: TRBJ2-6; v_gene: TRBV15; CDR3nt: TGTGCCACCAGCAGAGATGTCGGGTCTGGGGCCAACGTCCTGACTTTC; CDR3aa: CATSRDVGSGANVLTF
abundance: -; d_gene: -; j_gene: TRBJ2-7; v_gene: TRBV5-4; CDR3nt: TGTGCCAGCAGGGCAGGTGTCAACGACGAGCAGTACTTC; CDR3aa: CASRAGVNDEQYF
abundance: once; d_gene: TRBD2; j_gene: TRBJ2-7; v_gene: TRBV5-8; CDR3nt: TGTGCCAGCAGCACGGGACTAGCGGGGGAGCAGTACTTC; CDR3aa: CASSTGLAGEQYF
abundance: -; d_gene: -; j_gene: TRBJ2-1; v_gene: TRBV7-8; CDR3nt: TGTGCCAGCAGCTTAGCTTCGGCGCGGGGGACATACAATGAGCAGTTCTTC; CDR3aa: CASSLASARGTYNEQFF
abundance: -; d_gene: -; j_gene: TRBJ2-3; v_gene: TRBV9; CDR3nt: TGTGCCAGCAGCGTAGGGTGGGGGCGGGGGATGGATACGCAGTATTTT; CDR3aa: CASSVGWGRGMDTQYF
abundance: -; d_gene: TRBD1; j_gene: TRBJ2-5; v_gene: TRBV9; CDR3nt: TGTGCCAGCAGCATCTCGGGGACAGGGGTTGCGGAGACCCAGTACTTC; CDR3aa: CASSISGTGVAETQYF
abundance: -; d_gene: TRBD1; j_gene: TRBJ1-4; v_gene: TRBV7-2; CDR3nt: TGTGCCAGCAGCTTTTCCGTATACAGGGGTGAGGAAAAACTGTTTTTT; CDR3aa: CASSFSVYRGEEKLFF
abundance: -; d_gene: -; j_gene: TRBJ2-3; v_gene: TRBV12-5; CDR3nt: TGTGCTAGTGGTCTTGGGGCCTCCACAGATACGCAGTATTTT; CDR3aa: CASGLGASTDTQYF
abundance: -; d_gene: -; j_gene: TRBJ1-1; v_gene: TRBV7-9; CDR3nt: TGTGCCAGCAGCTTAGGGAGGACTGAAGCTTTCTTT; CDR3aa: CASSLGRTEAFF
abundance: -; d_gene: -; j_gene: TRBJ1-2; v_gene: TRBV10-3; CDR3nt: TGTGCCACCACAAAAGAAACGACAGGTTTGGGGGGCTACACCTTC; CDR3aa: CATTKETTGLGGYTF
abundance: -; d_gene: TRBD1; j_gene: TRBJ1-1; v_gene: TRBV27; CDR3nt: TGTGCCAGCAGTTCCCAGGGGGCCTTCACTGAAGCTTTCTTT; CDR3aa: CASSSQGAFTEAFF
abundance: -; d_gene: TRBD1; j_gene: TRBJ1-1; v_gene: TRBV19; CDR3nt: TGTGCCAGTAGTATCCTACAGGGGTTTGAAGCTTTCTTT; CDR3aa: CASSILQGFEAFF
abundance: few; d_gene: -; j_gene: TRBJ1-5; v_gene: TRBV7-2; CDR3nt: TGTGCCAGCAGCTTTCCCGATCAGCCCCAGCATTTT; CDR3aa: CASSFPDQPQHF
abundance: -; d_gene: TRBD2; j_gene: TRBJ2-3; v_gene: TRBV6-4; CDR3nt: TGTGCCAGCAATAAGGGACTAGCGGGGGGGCCCATCCCAGATACGCAGTATTTT; CDR3aa: CASNKGLAGGPIPDTQYF
abundance: -; d_gene: -; j_gene: TRBJ1-1; v_gene: TRBV28; CDR3nt: TGTGCCAGCAGTTTGGATGACATGAACACTGAAGCTTTCTTT; CDR3aa: CASSLDDMNTEAFF
abundance: -; d_gene: TRBD2; j_gene: TRBJ2-3; v_gene: TRBV5-1; CDR3nt: TGCGCCAGCAGCTTGGGCCTAGCGGGGGCGGGTACGCAGTATTTT; CDR3aa: CASSLGLAGAGTQYF
abundance: -; d_gene: TRBD2; j_gene: TRBJ2-5; v_gene: TRBV9; CDR3nt: TGTGCCAGCAGCCCCGGGACTAGTGGTAAAGAGACCCAGTACTTC; CDR3aa: CASSPGTSGKETQYF
abundance: -; d_gene: -; j_gene: TRBJ1-2; v_gene: TRBV7-8; CDR3nt: TGTGCCAGCAGCGAGCAGGGCGAAGGTGGCTACACCTTC; CDR3aa: CASSEQGEGGYTF